This T cell receptor (beta chain) was documented in a study of T cells in Graves' hyperthyroidism and ophthalmopathy. Amplification of TCR beta CDR3 regions was performed using RNA transcripts as template. RT-PCR in the first round (using the HTBI primer set) targeted the TCR CDR3. TCRdb redid the calling of the multiplex PCR reads with MiXCR, one entry per CDR3 protein. The sample carries hundreds of thousands of distinct CDR3 sequences, 14% recorded once. Germline loops: CDR1 GTSNPN, CDR2 SVGIG (reference sequence). The CDR3 length is 13 residues. Between the trimmed V and J ends, which lost 5 bases and 5 bases, there was a span of 16 bases. The patients, who ranged from 18 to 65 in age, presented with newly diagnosed hyperthyroidism lasting under 2 months. Together with thyroid ultrasound, orbital computed tomography, serum thyroxine and TRAb, clinical symptoms were used for diagnoses. This clonotype showed up just a few times.

The sequence came from a woman under 30 with Graves' hyperthyroidism. The source material was blood. The chain joins TRBV30 to TRBJ2-7, with D hard to call. The DNA for the CDR3 is TGTGCCTGGGACACACACTCAACTAACGAGCAGTACTTC. Its translation: CAWDTHSTNEQYF.